This entry lists 5 T cell receptor beta chains sequenced from one sample in a study of cytomegalovirus exposure and HLA in healthy donors. The PCR used 60 Vbeta and 13 Jbeta primers. Profiled with immunoSEQ multiplex PCR; TCRdb holds only in-frame clones, not every one. The top ten hold over 7.5% of the sample, which has approximately 100,000 clones, 73% seen once. What was sequenced was PBMCs. These receptors were taken from a man in his forties in good health and CMV-seronegative.

This chain joins TRBV4-2 and TRBJ1-1; D gene ambiguous. Trimming removed 4 bases at V and 0 bases at J, with 6 bases between. Per germline, CDR1 LGHNA and CDR2 YNFKEQ. The CDR3 has 13 residues. CDR3 sequence (DNA): TGTGCCAGCAGCCGCGACTTGAACACTGAAGCTTTCTTT. Encoded protein: CASSRDLNTEAFF.

This clone was picked up many times. This chain links TRBV6-1 with TRBJ1-6, with 9 bases that match TRBD1. CDR1 MNHNS and CDR2 SASEGT come from the germline V gene. Trimming cost V 4 bases and J 0 bases; bases outside gene matches: 10. The CDR3 is 19 amino acids. The CDR3 region has the DNA TGTGCCAGCAGTGGAACCGGGACAGGGTTTGCCTCCTATAATTCACCCCTCCACTTT. Translation: CASSGTGTGFASYNSPLHF.

The genes are TRBV30 and TRBJ1-1; 7 bases are a match to TRBD1. The CDR3 runs to 16 residues. Germline V lookup: CDR1 GTSNPN, CDR2 SVGIG (reference sequence). Unmatched junction bases numbered 9, after V lost 0 bases and J lost 2 bases. This CDR3 reads CAWSVQGRGTNTEAFF. In DNA, the CDR3 is TGTGCCTGGAGTGTACAGGGCAGGGGGACAAACACTGAAGCTTTCTTT.

The V call is TRBV4-1, the J call TRBJ2-1, with 11 bases identical to TRBD2. The CDR3 spans 16 residues. Germline V CDR1 and CDR2: MGHRA, YSYEKL. V lost 5 bases, J lost 4 bases, and 7 bases stayed unmatched. CDR3 protein: CASSVQTSGDYNEQFF. The CDR3 nucleotides are TGCGCCAGCAGCGTACAGACTAGCGGGGATTACAATGAGCAGTTCTTC.

V usage is TRBV5-6 and J usage is TRBJ1-3, with D tentatively TRBD1 (6 bases). The CDR3 consists of 16 residues. V lost 3 bases to trimming and J lost 4 bases, with 17 bases between them. Per the germline V gene, CDR1 is SGHDT and CDR2 is YYEEEE. CDR3 in amino acids: CASSSTAGVRGNTIYF. The CDR3 DNA reads TGTGCCAGCAGCTCCACCGCAGGGGTGAGAGGAAACACCATATATTTT.